This T cell receptor (beta chain) was found in a study of Graves' ophthalmopathy and Graves' hyperthyroidism. This clonotype has at least ten counts. Its matching antigen is unknown. RNA transcripts served as template for amplifying TCR beta CDR3 sequences. A first-round RT-PCR used HTBI primers, followed by a second-round multiplex PCR. Via MiXCR, TCRdb re-called the multiplex PCR reads, giving one row per CDR3 protein. The sample includes over a million distinct CDR3 sequences, about 38% of them seen just once. CDR3 length: 13 amino acids. Germline assignment: CDR1 LNHDA and CDR2 SQIVND (reference sequence). V was clipped by 10 bases and J by 0 bases, with 9 bases between them. No donor had other autoimmune disease, uncontrolled infection, pregnancy or lactation. Patients were diagnosed from clinical symptoms, serum thyroxine, TRAb, thyroid ultrasound and orbital computed tomography. Study results and caveats: Between ophthalmopathy and stable hyperthyroidism, a 13-signature model drew a separation with around 86% sensitivity and 81.08% specificity.

This sequence originates from an adult man with Graves' hyperthyroidism. Sample: peripheral blood or thyroid tissue (not recorded which). The gene calls are TRBV19 and TRBJ2-2; D is undetermined. The CDR3 protein is CATTTTNTGELFF. The CDR3 DNA reads as TGTGCCACCACAACAACGAACACCGGGGAGCTGTTTTTT.